This record looks at one TCR beta chain sequence and its context. This record belongs to a study of blood T cell repertoires in COVID-19. Only in-frame clones appear in the TCRdb table, and some are missing; sequencing was by immunoSEQ multiplex PCR. The repertoire consists of some 140,000 clones, with about 76% occurring once and the leading ten covering 20% to 25%. With 10 bases removed from V and 2 bases from J, the gap between germline ends came to 18 bases. Germline values: CDR1 WNHNN, CDR2 SYGVQD (reference sequence). The CDR3 is 14 amino acids. The receptor comes from a man older than 75 with acute or convalescent COVID-19. This chain joins TRBV10-1 and TRBJ2-7; D is unresolved. Sequenced: peripheral blood. The CDR3 DNA reads as TGCGCCAACGAGTACAGTTCCCACCCCTACGAGCAGTACTTC. Translating gives CANEYSSHPYEQYF.